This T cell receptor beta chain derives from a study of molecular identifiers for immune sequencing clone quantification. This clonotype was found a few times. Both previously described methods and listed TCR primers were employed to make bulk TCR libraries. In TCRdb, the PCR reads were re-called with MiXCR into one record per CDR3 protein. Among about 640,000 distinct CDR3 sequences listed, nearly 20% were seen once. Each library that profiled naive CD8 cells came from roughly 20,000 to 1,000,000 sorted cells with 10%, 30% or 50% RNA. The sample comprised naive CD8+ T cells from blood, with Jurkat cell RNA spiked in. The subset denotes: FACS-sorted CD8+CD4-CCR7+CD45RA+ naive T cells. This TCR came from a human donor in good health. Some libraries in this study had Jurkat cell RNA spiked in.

The CDR3 DNA reads as TGCGCCAGCAGCCAGGACGGACAGGGGGGCTACAATGAGCAGTTCTTC. It encodes CASSQDGQGGYNEQFF. This chain connects TRBV4-3 to TRBJ2-1; 10 bases map to TRBD1. Germline CDR1 LGHNA, CDR2 YSLEER. This CDR3 spans 16 amino acids. With V trimmed by 3 bases and J by 3 bases, 5 bases remained unmatched.